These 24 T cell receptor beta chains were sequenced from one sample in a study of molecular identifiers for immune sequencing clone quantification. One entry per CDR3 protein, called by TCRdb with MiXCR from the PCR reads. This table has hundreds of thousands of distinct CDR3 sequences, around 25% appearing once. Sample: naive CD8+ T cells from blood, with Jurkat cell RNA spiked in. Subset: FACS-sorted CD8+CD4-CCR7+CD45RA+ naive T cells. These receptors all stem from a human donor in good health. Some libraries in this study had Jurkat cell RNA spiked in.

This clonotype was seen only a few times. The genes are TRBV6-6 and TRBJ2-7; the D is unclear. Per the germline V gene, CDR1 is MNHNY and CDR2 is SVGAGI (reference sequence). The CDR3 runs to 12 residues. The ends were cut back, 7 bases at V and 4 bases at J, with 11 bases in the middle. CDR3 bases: TGTGCCAGCACCTCGCGAGCTTACGAGCAGTACTTC. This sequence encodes CASTSRAYEQYF.

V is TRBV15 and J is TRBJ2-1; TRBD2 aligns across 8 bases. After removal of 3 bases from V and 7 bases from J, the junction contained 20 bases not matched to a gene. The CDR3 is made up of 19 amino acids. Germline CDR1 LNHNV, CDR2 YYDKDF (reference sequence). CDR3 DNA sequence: TGTGCCACCAGCAGTGCAGATGGAGCGGGAGATGTCAGTAGGAATGAGCAGTTCTTC. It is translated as CATSSADGAGDVSRNEQFF.

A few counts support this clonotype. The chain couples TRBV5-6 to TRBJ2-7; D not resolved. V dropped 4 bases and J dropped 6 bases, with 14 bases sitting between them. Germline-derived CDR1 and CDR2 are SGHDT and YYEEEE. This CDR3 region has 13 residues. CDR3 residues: CASSQLGALEQYF. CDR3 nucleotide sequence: TGTGCCAGCAGCCAGCTAGGTGCCCTCGAGCAGTACTTC. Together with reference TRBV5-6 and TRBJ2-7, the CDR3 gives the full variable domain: DAGVTQSPTHLIKTRGQQVTLRCSPKSGHDTVSWYQQALGQGPQFIFQYYEEEERQRGNFPDRFSGHQFPNYSSELNVNALLLGDSALYLCASSQLGALEQYFGPGTRLTVT.

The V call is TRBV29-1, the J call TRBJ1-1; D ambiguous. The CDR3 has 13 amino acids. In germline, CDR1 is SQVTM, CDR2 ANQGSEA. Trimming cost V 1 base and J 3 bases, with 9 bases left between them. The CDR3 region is CSVEGGVYTEAFF. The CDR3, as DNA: TGCAGCGTTGAAGGTGGGGTGTACACTGAAGCTTTCTTT.

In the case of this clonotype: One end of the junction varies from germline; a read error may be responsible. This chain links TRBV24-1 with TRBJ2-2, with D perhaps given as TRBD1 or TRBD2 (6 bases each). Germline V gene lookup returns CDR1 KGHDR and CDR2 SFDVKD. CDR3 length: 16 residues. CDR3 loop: CATSDEGGGPTGEPFF. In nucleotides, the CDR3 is TGTGCCACCAGTGATGAGGGGGGAGGCCCGACCGGGGAGCCGTTTTTT.

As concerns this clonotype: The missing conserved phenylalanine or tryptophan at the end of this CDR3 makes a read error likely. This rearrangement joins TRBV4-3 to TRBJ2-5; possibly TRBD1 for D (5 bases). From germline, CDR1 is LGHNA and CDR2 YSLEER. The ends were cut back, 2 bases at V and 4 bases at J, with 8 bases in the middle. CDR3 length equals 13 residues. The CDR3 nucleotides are TGCGCCAGCAGCCAACAGGGCGGAGAGACCCAGTACCTC. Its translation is CASSQQGGETQYL.

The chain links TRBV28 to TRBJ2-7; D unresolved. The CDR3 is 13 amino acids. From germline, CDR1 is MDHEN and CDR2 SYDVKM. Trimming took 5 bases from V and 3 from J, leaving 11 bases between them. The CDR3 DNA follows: TGTGCCAGCAGTCCCCAAATCTTCTACGAGCAGTACTTC. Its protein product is CASSPQIFYEQYF. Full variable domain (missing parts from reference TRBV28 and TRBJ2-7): DVKVTQSSRYLVKRTGEKVFLECVQDMDHENMFWYRQDPGLGLRLIYFSYDVKMKEKGDIPEGYSVSREKKERFSLILESASTNQTSMYLCASSPQIFYEQYFGPGTRLTVT.

The CDR3 loop reads CASKTTGVGEQYF. For the CDR3, the DNA is TGTGCCAGCAAAACGACAGGGGTCGGCGAGCAGTACTTC. The chain joins TRBV6-2 or TRBV6-3 to TRBJ2-7; TRBD1 matches at 8 bases. V gave up 7 bases and J gave up 6 bases; unmatched junction bases: 8. The CDR3 has 13 residues. Per germline, CDR1 MNHEY and CDR2 SVGEGT.

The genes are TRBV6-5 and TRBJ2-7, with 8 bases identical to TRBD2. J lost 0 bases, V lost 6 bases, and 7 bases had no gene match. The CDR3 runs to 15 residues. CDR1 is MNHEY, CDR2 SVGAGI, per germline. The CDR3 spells CASRTGLGTSYEQYF. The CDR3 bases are TGTGCCAGCAGAACGGGACTAGGTACCTCCTACGAGCAGTACTTC.

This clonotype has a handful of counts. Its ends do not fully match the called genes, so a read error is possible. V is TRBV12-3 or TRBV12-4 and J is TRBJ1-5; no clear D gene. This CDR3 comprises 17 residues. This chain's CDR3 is CASSLFQLGTSSQPQHF. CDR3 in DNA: TGTGCCAGCAGTTTATTCCAACTAGGCACTAGCAGTCAGCCCCAGCATTTT.

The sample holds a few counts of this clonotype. CDR3 sequence: CASSVQDGPQPQHF. CDR3 DNA: TGTGCCAGCAGCGTACAGGACGGACCCCAGCCCCAGCATTTT. This chain joins TRBV9 and TRBJ1-5, with no clear D. Trimming removed 1 base from V and 7 bases from J, with 12 bases in between. This CDR3 contains 14 residues. Germline loops: CDR1 SGDLS, CDR2 YYNGEE.

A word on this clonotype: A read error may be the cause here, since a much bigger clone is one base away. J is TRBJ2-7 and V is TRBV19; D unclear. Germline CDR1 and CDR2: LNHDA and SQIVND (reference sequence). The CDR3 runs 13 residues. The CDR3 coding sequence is TGTGCCAGTAGTATTTTCGCGTCCTACGAGCTGTACTTC. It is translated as CASSIFASYELYF.

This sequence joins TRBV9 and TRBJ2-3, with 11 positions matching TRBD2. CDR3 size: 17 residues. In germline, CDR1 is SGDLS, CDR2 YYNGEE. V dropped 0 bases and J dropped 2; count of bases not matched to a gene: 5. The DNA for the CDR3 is TGTGCCAGCAGCGTAGGACGGGGACTAGCGGACACAGATACGCAGTATTTT. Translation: CASSVGRGLADTDTQYF.

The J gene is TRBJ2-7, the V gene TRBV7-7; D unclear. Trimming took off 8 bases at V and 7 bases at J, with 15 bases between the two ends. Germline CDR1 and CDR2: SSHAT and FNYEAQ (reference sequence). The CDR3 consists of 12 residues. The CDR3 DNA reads TGTGCCAGCCAGTACCCAGAGGAGGAGCAGTACTTC. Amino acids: CASQYPEEEQYF.

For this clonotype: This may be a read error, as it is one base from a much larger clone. The CDR3 reads CASQTSGGGTDTQYF. CDR3 in DNA: TGCGCCAGCCAGACTAGCGGGGGCGGGACAGATACGCAGTATTTT. The chain links TRBV5-1 to TRBJ2-3, with 12 positions matching TRBD2. The CDR3 runs to 15 residues. The germline V gene encodes CDR1 SGHRS and CDR2 YFSETQ. V gave up 7 bases and J gave up 3 bases; unmatched junction bases: 6.

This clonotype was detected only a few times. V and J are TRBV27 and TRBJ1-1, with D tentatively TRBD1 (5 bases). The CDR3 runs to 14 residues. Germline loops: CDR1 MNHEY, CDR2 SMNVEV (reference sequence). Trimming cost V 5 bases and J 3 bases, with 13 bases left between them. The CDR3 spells CASSELQGYTEAFF. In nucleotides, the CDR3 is TGTGCCAGCAGTGAACTTCAGGGTTACACTGAAGCTTTCTTT.

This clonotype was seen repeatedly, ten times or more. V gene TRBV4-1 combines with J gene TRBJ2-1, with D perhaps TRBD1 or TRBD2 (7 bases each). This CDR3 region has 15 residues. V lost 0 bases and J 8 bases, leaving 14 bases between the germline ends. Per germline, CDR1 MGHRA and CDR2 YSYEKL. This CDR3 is CASSQDRAGGDEQFF. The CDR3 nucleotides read TGCGCCAGCAGCCAAGATAGGGCAGGGGGGGATGAGCAGTTCTTC.

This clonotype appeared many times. The CDR3 loop reads CASSLGPPAGAGTDTQYF. DNA of the CDR3: TGTGCCAGCAGCTTAGGCCCCCCGGCGGGAGCGGGCACAGATACGCAGTATTTT. This sequence joins TRBV13 and TRBJ2-3; 7 nucleotides align to TRBD2. The junction had 10 bases not matched to a gene; V was cut back by 0 bases and J by 1 base. The CDR3 contains 18 residues. Germline lookup yields CDR1 PRHDT and CDR2 FYEKMQ (reference sequence).

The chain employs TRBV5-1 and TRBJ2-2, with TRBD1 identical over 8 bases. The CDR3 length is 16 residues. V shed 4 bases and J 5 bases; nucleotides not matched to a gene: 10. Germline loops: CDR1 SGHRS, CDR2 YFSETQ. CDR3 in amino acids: CASSPSTGDGTGELFF. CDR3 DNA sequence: TGCGCCAGCAGCCCTTCGACAGGGGATGGAACCGGGGAGCTGTTTTTT.

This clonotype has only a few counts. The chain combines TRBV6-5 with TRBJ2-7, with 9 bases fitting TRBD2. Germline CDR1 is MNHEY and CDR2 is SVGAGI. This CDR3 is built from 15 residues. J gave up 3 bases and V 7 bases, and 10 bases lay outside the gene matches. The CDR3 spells CASTEAGGRGYEQYF. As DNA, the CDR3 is TGTGCCAGCACCGAAGCGGGGGGTCGGGGCTACGAGCAGTACTTC.

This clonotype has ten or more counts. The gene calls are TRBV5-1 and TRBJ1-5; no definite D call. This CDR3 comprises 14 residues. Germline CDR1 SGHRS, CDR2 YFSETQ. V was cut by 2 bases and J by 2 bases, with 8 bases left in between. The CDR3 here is CASSFFDGNQPQHF. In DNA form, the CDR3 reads TGCGCCAGCAGCTTTTTCGATGGCAATCAGCCCCAGCATTTT.

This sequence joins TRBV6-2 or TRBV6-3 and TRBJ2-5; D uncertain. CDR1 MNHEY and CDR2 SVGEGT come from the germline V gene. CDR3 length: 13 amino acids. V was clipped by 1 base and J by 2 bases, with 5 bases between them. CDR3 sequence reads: CASSYFTQETQYF. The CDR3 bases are TGTGCCAGCAGTTACTTCACACAAGAGACCCAGTACTTC.

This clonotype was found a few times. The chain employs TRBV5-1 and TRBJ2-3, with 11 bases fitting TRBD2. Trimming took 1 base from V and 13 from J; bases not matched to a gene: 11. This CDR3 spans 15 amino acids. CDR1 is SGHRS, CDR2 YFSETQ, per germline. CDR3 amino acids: CASSLTVAGGLLEYF. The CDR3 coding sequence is TGCGCCAGCAGCTTGACCGTAGCGGGGGGGCTCTTGGAGTATTTT.

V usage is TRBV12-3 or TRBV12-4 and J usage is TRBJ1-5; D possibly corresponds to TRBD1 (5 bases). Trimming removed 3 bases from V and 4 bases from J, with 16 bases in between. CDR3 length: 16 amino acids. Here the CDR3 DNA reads TGTGCCAGCAGTTTGGGGGTGGGGGACGCAAATCAGCCCCAGCATTTT. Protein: CASSLGVGDANQPQHF.